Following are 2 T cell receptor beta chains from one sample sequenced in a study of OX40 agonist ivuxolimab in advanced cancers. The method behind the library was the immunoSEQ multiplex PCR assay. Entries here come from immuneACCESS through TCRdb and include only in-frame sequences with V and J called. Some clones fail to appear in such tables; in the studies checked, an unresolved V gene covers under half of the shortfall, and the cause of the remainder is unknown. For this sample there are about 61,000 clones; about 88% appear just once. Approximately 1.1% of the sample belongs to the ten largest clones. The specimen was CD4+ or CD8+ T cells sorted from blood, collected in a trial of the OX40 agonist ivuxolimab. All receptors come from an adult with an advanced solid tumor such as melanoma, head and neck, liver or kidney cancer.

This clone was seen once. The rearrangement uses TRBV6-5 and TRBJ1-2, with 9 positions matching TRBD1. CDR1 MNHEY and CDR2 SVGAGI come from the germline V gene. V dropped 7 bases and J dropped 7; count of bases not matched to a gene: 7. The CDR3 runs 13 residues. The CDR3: CASNTGGAGGYTF. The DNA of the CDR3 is TGTGCCAGCAACACAGGGGGCGCGGGTGGCTACACCTTC.

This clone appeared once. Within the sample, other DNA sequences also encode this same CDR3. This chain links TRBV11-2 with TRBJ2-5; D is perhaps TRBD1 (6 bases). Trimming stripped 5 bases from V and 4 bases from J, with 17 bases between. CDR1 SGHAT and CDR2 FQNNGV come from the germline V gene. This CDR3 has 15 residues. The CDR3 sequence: CASSRADRGRETQYF. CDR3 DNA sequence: TGTGCCAGCAGCCGAGCGGATAGGGGGAGAGAGACCCAGTACTTC.